The rows below give T cell receptor beta chains drawn from one sample of a study of OX40 agonist ivuxolimab in advanced cancers. Method: immunoSEQ multiplex PCR; TCRdb's copy keeps in-frame clones and lacks some. Of some 50,000 clones in the sample, 85% to 90% were seen once. Here the sequenced sample was CD4+ or CD8+ T cells sorted from blood, taken in a trial of the OX40 agonist ivuxolimab. The source of these receptors is an adult with an advanced solid tumor such as melanoma, head and neck, liver or kidney cancer. Each CDR3 is given with its conserved first and last residue. Fields, in order: CDR3 protein, CDR3 DNA, V gene, clone size, D gene, J gene. D genes are given only for firm matches. Some rows have no size entry. The others give once, few or many, or a class for an expanded clone.

cdr3_aa: CASSIGPEAGGTQYF; cdr3_nt: TGTGCCAGTAGTATAGGTCCGGAGGCCGGTGGGACCCAGTACTTC; v_call: TRBV19; clone_size: -; d_call: -; j_call: TRBJ2-5
cdr3_aa: CASRARGARNEQFF; cdr3_nt: TGTGCCAGCAGGGCTCGGGGGGCCCGCAATGAGCAGTTCTTC; v_call: TRBV6-6; clone_size: few; d_call: -; j_call: TRBJ2-1
cdr3_aa: CAWSPQGANSYEQYF; cdr3_nt: TGTGCCTGGAGTCCCCAGGGGGCGAACTCCTACGAGCAGTACTTC; v_call: TRBV30; clone_size: -; d_call: TRBD1; j_call: TRBJ2-7
cdr3_aa: CASSWGGREAFF; cdr3_nt: TGTGCCAGCAGCTGGGGGGGCAGGGAAGCTTTCTTT; v_call: TRBV5-4; clone_size: -; d_call: -; j_call: TRBJ1-1
cdr3_aa: CAISEGQSYEQYF; cdr3_nt: TGTGCCATCAGCGAAGGACAATCCTACGAGCAGTACTTC; v_call: TRBV10-3; clone_size: -; d_call: -; j_call: TRBJ2-7
cdr3_aa: CSVGGTPNQPQHF; cdr3_nt: TGCAGCGTTGGTGGGACCCCCAATCAGCCCCAGCATTTT; v_call: TRBV29-1; clone_size: few; d_call: -; j_call: TRBJ1-5
cdr3_aa: CASSPGLVSDTQYF; cdr3_nt: TGTGCCAGCAGCCCGGGACTAGTTTCAGATACGCAGTATTTT; v_call: TRBV11-2; clone_size: -; d_call: TRBD2; j_call: TRBJ2-3
cdr3_aa: CASSQEGLAGGPETQYF; cdr3_nt: TGCGCCAGCAGCCAAGAGGGACTAGCGGGAGGGCCGGAGACCCAGTACTTC; v_call: TRBV4-1; clone_size: -; d_call: TRBD2; j_call: TRBJ2-5
cdr3_aa: CASTRDRAGEKLFF; cdr3_nt: TGTGCCAGCACGCGGGACAGGGCAGGGGAAAAACTGTTTTTT; v_call: TRBV6-1; clone_size: -; d_call: TRBD1; j_call: TRBJ1-4
cdr3_aa: CATSRRQGGTGELFF; cdr3_nt: TGTGCCACCAGCAGGCGGCAGGGGGGCACCGGGGAGCTGTTTTTT; v_call: TRBV15; clone_size: -; d_call: -; j_call: TRBJ2-2
cdr3_aa: CASSLGQDGTQYF; cdr3_nt: TGTGCCAGCAGCTTAGGGCAGGATGGGACCCAGTACTTC; v_call: TRBV7-2; clone_size: -; d_call: -; j_call: TRBJ2-5
cdr3_aa: CASSQAGSSYNSPLHF; cdr3_nt: TGCGCCAGCAGCCAAGCCGGGAGCTCCTATAATTCACCCCTCCACTTT; v_call: TRBV4-1; clone_size: -; d_call: -; j_call: TRBJ1-6
cdr3_aa: CASSVEQGASNQPQHF; cdr3_nt: TGTGCCAGCAGTGTCGAACAGGGGGCGAGCAATCAGCCCCAGCATTTT; v_call: TRBV6-4; clone_size: -; d_call: TRBD1; j_call: TRBJ1-5
cdr3_aa: CAWSGTSGYEQYF; cdr3_nt: TGTGCCTGGAGTGGGACTAGCGGGTACGAGCAGTACTTC; v_call: TRBV30; clone_size: -; d_call: TRBD2; j_call: TRBJ2-7
cdr3_aa: CASRELGGAGGQPQHF; cdr3_nt: TGTGCCAGTAGAGAGTTGGGGGGGGCGGGTGGTCAGCCCCAGCATTTT; v_call: TRBV19; clone_size: -; d_call: -; j_call: TRBJ1-5
cdr3_aa: CASSDVQKRAYGYTF; cdr3_nt: TGTGCCAGCAGTGACGTGCAGAAACGGGCCTATGGCTACACCTTC; v_call: TRBV2; clone_size: -; d_call: -; j_call: TRBJ1-2
cdr3_aa: CASSATGDASYEQYF; cdr3_nt: TGCGCCAGCAGCGCGACAGGGGACGCCTCCTACGAGCAGTACTTC; v_call: TRBV5-1; clone_size: once; d_call: TRBD1; j_call: TRBJ2-7
cdr3_aa: CASSDGTPNEKLFF; cdr3_nt: TGTGCCAGCAGTGACGGGACCCCTAATGAAAAACTGTTTTTT; v_call: TRBV6-6; clone_size: -; d_call: -; j_call: TRBJ1-4
cdr3_aa: CASSEQGTAGELFF; cdr3_nt: TGTGCCAGCAGTGAACAGGGTACGGCCGGGGAGCTGTTTTTT; v_call: TRBV6-4; clone_size: -; d_call: -; j_call: TRBJ2-2
cdr3_aa: CASSQREDDSLNRRGYTF; cdr3_nt: TGTGCCAGCAGCCAACGAGAGGACGACAGTCTCAACCGAAGGGGCTACACCTTC; v_call: TRBV7-8; clone_size: -; d_call: -; j_call: TRBJ1-2
cdr3_aa: CASSRTSGFYEQYF; cdr3_nt: TGTGCCAGCTCTCGGACTAGCGGGTTCTACGAGCAGTACTTC; v_call: TRBV28; clone_size: -; d_call: TRBD2; j_call: TRBJ2-7
cdr3_aa: CASSFVQPQETQYF; cdr3_nt: TGCGCCAGCAGCTTCGTACAACCTCAAGAGACCCAGTACTTC; v_call: TRBV5-1; clone_size: -; d_call: -; j_call: TRBJ2-5
cdr3_aa: CASSPPGGERETQYF; cdr3_nt: TGTGCCAGCAGTCCGCCTGGCGGGGAAAGGGAGACCCAGTACTTC; v_call: TRBV6-1; clone_size: -; d_call: -; j_call: TRBJ2-5
cdr3_aa: CAAEDGHGYTF; cdr3_nt: TGTGCCGCGGAAGATGGCCATGGCTACACCTTC; v_call: TRBV6-1; clone_size: -; d_call: -; j_call: TRBJ1-2
cdr3_aa: CASSSDSSTLKAFF; cdr3_nt: TGTGCCAGCAGTTCTGACAGCTCTACTCTGAAAGCTTTCTTT; v_call: TRBV28; clone_size: -; d_call: -; j_call: TRBJ1-1
cdr3_aa: CASSPDRNNQPQHF; cdr3_nt: TGTGCCAGCAGCCCGGACAGGAACAATCAGCCCCAGCATTTT; v_call: TRBV6-4; clone_size: once; d_call: TRBD1; j_call: TRBJ1-5
cdr3_aa: CASSLGQGGDTGELFF; cdr3_nt: TGTGCCAGCAGCTTGGGGCAGGGAGGGGACACCGGGGAGCTGTTTTTT; v_call: TRBV5-4; clone_size: -; d_call: TRBD2; j_call: TRBJ2-2
cdr3_aa: CATLREYGYTF; cdr3_nt: TGTGCCACGCTCAGGGAGTATGGCTACACCTTC; v_call: TRBV21-1; clone_size: -; d_call: -; j_call: TRBJ1-2
cdr3_aa: CASSGQVYEQYF; cdr3_nt: TGTGCCAGCAGCGGACAGGTCTACGAGCAGTACTTC; v_call: TRBV2; clone_size: -; d_call: TRBD1; j_call: TRBJ2-7
cdr3_aa: CASSVGQALYGYTF; cdr3_nt: TGTGCCAGCAGCGTAGGCCAGGCCCTCTATGGCTACACCTTC; v_call: TRBV9; clone_size: -; d_call: -; j_call: TRBJ1-2
cdr3_aa: CASSLRDRTGELFF; cdr3_nt: TGTGCCAGCAGCTTGCGGGACCGAACAGGGGAGCTGTTTTTT; v_call: TRBV5-6; clone_size: -; d_call: -; j_call: TRBJ2-2
cdr3_aa: CASSLEGLGHEQYF; cdr3_nt: TGTGCCAGCAGCTTAGAGGGACTAGGCCACGAGCAGTACTTC; v_call: TRBV7-9; clone_size: -; d_call: TRBD2; j_call: TRBJ2-7
cdr3_aa: CASSFQAASYEQYF; cdr3_nt: TGCGCCAGCAGCTTTCAGGCGGCAAGCTACGAGCAGTACTTC; v_call: TRBV5-1; clone_size: -; d_call: -; j_call: TRBJ2-7
cdr3_aa: CASSPGATNTGELFF; cdr3_nt: TGTGCCAGTAGTCCGGGAGCTACGAACACCGGGGAGCTGTTTTTT; v_call: TRBV19; clone_size: -; d_call: -; j_call: TRBJ2-2
cdr3_aa: CASSQAGTSGGNEQFF; cdr3_nt: TGTGCCAGCTCACAGGCCGGGACTAGCGGGGGGAATGAGCAGTTCTTC; v_call: TRBV18; clone_size: -; d_call: TRBD2; j_call: TRBJ2-1
cdr3_aa: CASTLNPFQPQHF; cdr3_nt: TGTGCCAGCACCCTAAACCCCTTTCAGCCCCAGCATTTT; v_call: TRBV28; clone_size: once; d_call: -; j_call: TRBJ1-5
cdr3_aa: CAISAGNSGNTIYF; cdr3_nt: TGTGCCATCAGTGCGGGAAACTCTGGAAACACCATATATTTT; v_call: TRBV10-3; clone_size: -; d_call: -; j_call: TRBJ1-3
cdr3_aa: CASSPEWTDTQYF; cdr3_nt: TGTGCCAGTAGTCCGGAGTGGACAGATACGCAGTATTTT; v_call: TRBV19; clone_size: -; d_call: -; j_call: TRBJ2-3
cdr3_aa: CASSARVFLSSGANVLTF; cdr3_nt: TGTGCCAGTAGTGCACGGGTCTTCCTAAGCTCTGGGGCCAACGTCCTGACTTTC; v_call: TRBV19; clone_size: -; d_call: -; j_call: TRBJ2-6
cdr3_aa: CASSIDGGVNEQYF; cdr3_nt: TGTGCCAGTAGTATAGACGGGGGGGTCAACGAGCAGTACTTC; v_call: TRBV19; clone_size: -; d_call: TRBD2; j_call: TRBJ2-7
cdr3_aa: CASSLIRTGLMNTEAFF; cdr3_nt: TGTGCCAGCAGCTTAATTCGGACAGGCCTCATGAACACTGAAGCTTTCTTT; v_call: TRBV7-3; clone_size: -; d_call: TRBD1; j_call: TRBJ1-1
cdr3_aa: CASSPGDLLEQYF; cdr3_nt: TGTGCCAGCTCACCGGGGGATTTGCTAGAGCAGTACTTC; v_call: TRBV18; clone_size: once; d_call: -; j_call: TRBJ2-7
cdr3_aa: CASTPRHPGYTF; cdr3_nt: TGTGCCAGCACCCCCAGACATCCGGGCTACACCTTC; v_call: TRBV6-5; clone_size: -; d_call: -; j_call: TRBJ1-2
cdr3_aa: CASSIILGQGNNSPLHF; cdr3_nt: TGTGCCAGTAGTATAATCCTGGGACAGGGAAATAATTCACCCCTCCACTTT; v_call: TRBV19; clone_size: -; d_call: TRBD1; j_call: TRBJ1-6
cdr3_aa: CASSLGPQGADSYEQYF; cdr3_nt: TGTGCCAGCAGCTTGGGGCCCCAGGGGGCGGATTCCTACGAGCAGTACTTC; v_call: TRBV5-4; clone_size: few; d_call: TRBD1; j_call: TRBJ2-7